This TCR beta chain was captured in a study of Graves' ophthalmopathy and Graves' hyperthyroidism. The study's findings and limits: Predictions made by the model for ophthalmopathy progression reached 70.59% sensitivity and approximately 72% specificity.

This CDR3 is built from 9 residues. CDR1 is LGHNT and CDR2 is FRNRAP in the germline V gene. Trimming cost V 6 bases and J 7 bases, with 1 base left between them. Comments on this clonotype: The antigen remains undetermined.

TCR beta CDR3 regions were amplified from RNA transcripts. HTBI-primed RT-PCR formed the first round, and a multiplex PCR formed the second. TCRdb called the multiplex PCR reads again in MiXCR, with one record for every CDR3 protein. The sample records 350,000 to 450,000 distinct CDR3 sequences, 20% to 25% being singletons. Other autoimmune disease, uncontrolled infection, pregnancy and lactation led to exclusion. The receptor's source is a woman in her late teens or twenties with stable Graves' hyperthyroidism. The V call is TRBV12-5, the J call TRBJ1-5, with D unresolved. The sequencing input was peripheral blood. The CDR3 DNA is TGTGCTAGTGGGCAGCCCCAGCATTTT. The encoded protein is CASGQPQHF.